The rows below give T cell receptor beta chains drawn from one sample of a study of blood T cells in healthy people across ages. TCRdb reprocessed the 5' RACE reads with MiXCR, giving one entry per CDR3 protein. The sample records 780,000 or so distinct CDR3 sequences, approximately 55% being singletons. The sequencing input was blood. Receptor source: a man at least 80 years old in good health. CDR3s leave out the opening cysteine and the closing phenylalanine or tryptophan.

CDR3aa,j_gene,v_gene
ASRNAASRETQY,TRBJ2-5,TRBV2
ATRGGETQY,.,TRBV24-1
SVPYSLANYGYT,TRBJ1-2,TRBV29-1
ASSLGFGGRGNSPLH,TRBJ1-6,TRBV5-1
ASSSRGGSGRYAY,TRBJ2-3,TRBV28
ASSLGRTGDIQY,TRBJ2-4,TRBV5-1
ASSRTFTDTQY,TRBJ2-3,TRBV13
SAGRDSDNEQF,TRBJ2-1,TRBV20-1
ASSPIVNTEAF,TRBJ1-1,TRBV5-1
SWGSSGRGQETQY,TRBJ2-5,TRBV20-1
ATQQAYNEQY,.,TRBV11-2
SARDLGRTSSYNEQF,TRBJ2-1,TRBV20-1
ASSQNGGGAFGEQY,TRBJ2-5,TRBV4-2
ASSLASGGHHEQF,TRBJ2-1,TRBV7-8
ASSLTGTLNEQY,TRBJ2-7,TRBV6-2/TRBV6-3
ASSQARDRGDVGGYT,TRBJ1-2,TRBV4-1
ASRKDGRSPSYEQY,TRBJ2-7,TRBV28
SAREGVAGGEQY,.,TRBV20-1
SVPVRGTYNEQF,TRBJ2-1,TRBV20-1
ASTLEGKTPYEQY,TRBJ2-7,TRBV7-3
ASSELGPPSTEAF,TRBJ1-1,TRBV6-1
ASSFMAGWQPQH,TRBJ1-5,TRBV12-3/TRBV12-4
ASLGDPLNEQF,TRBJ2-1,TRBV3-1
SGSGSRNNEQF,TRBJ2-1,TRBV29-1
SALAGQNYEQY,TRBJ2-7,TRBV20-1
ASSSVAGGYNEQF,TRBJ2-1,TRBV5-1
SASGTSYHEQF,TRBJ2-1,TRBV20-1
ASSPTGTSGLTRTDTQY,TRBJ2-3,TRBV7-9
AWSVTNYGYT,TRBJ1-2,TRBV30
ASSVGPSHEQY,.,TRBV9
ASSQDAGGPPYNEQF,TRBJ2-1,TRBV4-2
ASSFSMAAAFNQPQH,TRBJ1-5,TRBV12-3/TRBV12-4
ASSPFSGGNEQF,TRBJ2-1,TRBV5-1
SASPGGNSPPH,TRBJ1-6,TRBV20-1
ASSPDDGEKLF,TRBJ1-4,TRBV4-2
ASSLPRTSGSNMYEQY,TRBJ2-7,TRBV7-9
ASSRRRVATSPEQY,TRBJ2-4,TRBV28
SATPTTVYGYT,TRBJ1-2,TRBV20-1
ASKGGWYNEQF,TRBJ2-1,TRBV6-2/TRBV6-3
ATSGGPDTQY,TRBJ2-3,TRBV24-1
ASRATPPYEQY,TRBJ2-7,TRBV6-1
SAGGYRGSPLH,TRBJ1-6,TRBV20-1
SARETGLETQY,TRBJ2-5,TRBV20-1
ASSLVWPGYLH,TRBJ1-6,TRBV7-9
KGTGQSEAF,TRBJ1-1,TRBV20-1
SAGGTGVSQY,TRBJ2-4,TRBV20-1
ASSDPGTSRGTQY,TRBJ2-5,TRBV25-1
ASRPGQVNEKLF,TRBJ1-4,TRBV27
ARRVNYGYT,TRBJ1-2,TRBV7-2
ASSSDRAYQETQY,TRBJ2-5,TRBV7-2
ASSLGSGLRIIEQF,TRBJ2-1,TRBV7-2
AARQREPDTQY,TRBJ2-3,TRBV6-6
ASSVGGTPGGTQY,.,TRBV9
AAPREPNEQF,TRBJ2-1,TRBV7-9
SAIRGQGVYEQY,TRBJ2-7,TRBV29-1
SAGLSGSYNEQF,TRBJ2-1,TRBV20-1